This is a list of T cell receptor beta chains from one sample in a study of T cells in Graves' hyperthyroidism and ophthalmopathy. TCRdb used MiXCR to reprocess the multiplex PCR reads, holding one entry per CDR3 protein. The sample has 500,000 or so distinct CDR3 sequences, 16% seen once; the top ten hold about 29%. Sequenced material: blood. The receptor set was obtained from a woman in her 30s with Graves' ophthalmopathy. Both conserved end residues are part of each CDR3. The D gene is left open where the match is weak. A row's size may be missing; if present it is once, few, many or a size class.

v_gene	j_gene	abundance	d_gene	CDR3aa	CDR3nt
TRBV6-2/TRBV6-3	TRBJ2-3	.	.	CASRVASTDTQYF	TGTGCCAGCAGGGTAGCTAGCACAGATACGCAGTATTTT
TRBV27	TRBJ2-7	.	.	CASAEDVVYEQYF	TGTGCCAGCGCGGAGGACGTCGTCTACGAGCAGTACTTC
TRBV7-8	TRBJ1-1	few	.	CASSLGPGEAFF	TGTGCCAGCAGCTTAGGGCCAGGGGAAGCTTTCTTT
TRBV5-1	TRBJ2-3	many	.	CASSLLGGRGGDTQYF	TGCGCCAGCAGCTTGTTGGGTGGGAGAGGCGGAGATACGCAGTATTTT
TRBV7-9	TRBJ2-2	few	TRBD2	CASSSSPGGYTGELFF	TGTGCCAGCAGCTCCAGCCCGGGGGGTTACACCGGGGAGCTGTTTTTT
TRBV12-3/TRBV12-4	TRBJ2-1	many	.	CASIRGGHNEQFF	TGTGCCAGCATCCGCGGAGGTCACAATGAGCAGTTCTTC
TRBV24-1	TRBJ1-1	.	TRBD1	CATSDARGHGEAFF	TGTGCCACCAGTGATGCGAGGGGGCATGGTGAAGCTTTCTTT
TRBV11-2	TRBJ2-1	many	TRBD2	CASSFRGAGAGDEQFF	TGTGCCAGCAGCTTCCGAGGGGCGGGAGCAGGCGATGAGCAGTTCTTC
TRBV7-6	TRBJ2-3	many	.	CASSVVPWGGATDTQYF	TGTGCCAGCAGTGTGGTGCCGTGGGGAGGCGCCACAGATACGCAGTATTTT
TRBV7-2	TRBJ2-5	few	TRBD2	CASTRLAGGSLWETQYF	TGTGCCAGCACCCGGCTAGCGGGCGGTAGCCTTTGGGAGACCCAGTACTTC
TRBV20-1	TRBJ2-1	many	.	CSAGRGLGYNEQFF	TGCAGTGCTGGCCGGGGTTTGGGGTACAATGAGCAGTTCTTC
TRBV2	TRBJ2-7	many	TRBD1	CASGRDRDSYEQYF	TGTGCCAGCGGCCGGGACAGGGATTCCTACGAGCAGTACTTC
TRBV6-5	TRBJ2-2	.	.	CAGEKTNTGELFF	TGTGCCGGAGAGAAAACGAACACCGGGGAGCTGTTTTTT
TRBV6-2/TRBV6-3	TRBJ2-1	few	.	CASSYRSFNEQFF	TGTGCCAGCAGTTACAGGTCCTTCAATGAGCAGTTCTTC
TRBV10-3	TRBJ1-5	many	TRBD1	CAISGTGTGNQPQHF	TGTGCCATCAGCGGAACCGGGACAGGGAATCAGCCCCAGCATTTT
TRBV20-1	TRBJ1-2	few	TRBD1	CSAAGGGYGYTF	TGCAGTGCTGCAGGGGGAGGCTATGGCTACACCTTC
TRBV14	TRBJ1-1	many	.	CASSQRGTEAFF	TGTGCCAGCAGCCAAAGGGGGACTGAAGCTTTCTTT
TRBV6-2/TRBV6-3	TRBJ1-1	.	.	CASSQQVEAFF	TGTGCCAGCAGCCAACAGGTTGAAGCTTTCTTT
TRBV20-1	TRBJ2-3	many	.	CSVRRDSTTDTQYF	TGCAGTGTCAGGAGGGACTCGACCACAGATACGCAGTATTTT
TRBV11-2	TRBJ2-1	many	.	CASILTSSFPNEQFF	TGTGCCAGCATCCTGACATCCAGCTTTCCCAATGAGCAGTTCTTC
TRBV20-1	TRBJ2-1	many	.	CSARFRDIERGRVTSYNEQFF	TGCAGTGCTAGATTCCGGGACATCGAACGAGGGAGAGTTACCTCCTACAATGAGCAGTTCTTC
TRBV15	TRBJ1-3	few	.	CATSRDLVRISGNTIYF	TGTGCCACCAGCAGAGATCTCGTTAGGATCTCTGGAAACACCATATATTTT
TRBV6-6	TRBJ1-2	.	.	CASSYSGRRGVGYTF	TGTGCCAGCAGTTACTCGGGACGACGTGGGGTTGGCTACACCTTC
TRBV6-2/TRBV6-3	TRBJ2-7	few	.	CASSYSWQTYEQYF	TGTGCCAGCAGTTACTCGTGGCAAACCTACGAGCAGTACTTC
TRBV20-1	TRBJ1-2	many	TRBD1	CSASGTDYGYTF	TGCAGTGCTAGCGGGACAGACTATGGCTACACCTTC
TRBV24-1	TRBJ2-5	many	TRBD2	CATSDWGLAGGYQETRYF	TGTGCCACCAGTGACTGGGGACTAGCGGGAGGGTACCAAGAGACCCGGTACTTC
TRBV5-1	TRBJ2-7	many	.	CASSDGTTRFYEQYF	TGCGCCAGCAGCGACGGGACGACGCGTTTCTACGAGCAGTACTTC
TRBV4-1	TRBJ2-2	few	.	CASSQVLGELFF	TGCGCCAGCAGCCAAGTTCTCGGGGAGCTGTTTTTT
TRBV9	TRBJ2-7	many	.	CASSVEATKDYEQYF	TGTGCCAGCAGCGTAGAGGCAACCAAAGACTACGAGCAGTACTTC
TRBV4-3	TRBJ2-1	few	.	CASTGGREQFF	TGCGCCAGCACAGGCGGGCGAGAGCAGTTCTTC
TRBV6-5	TRBJ2-1	.	.	CASSYLGREQFF	TGTGCCAGCAGTTACTTGGGGAGGGAGCAGTTCTTC
TRBV16	TRBJ1-2	.	.	CASSHHFGGNYGYTF	TGTGCCAGCAGCCACCATTTTGGTGGGAACTATGGCTACACCTTC
TRBV6-2/TRBV6-3	TRBJ2-7	.	.	CASKVGRDGSYEQYF	TGTGCCAGCAAGGTTGGGCGGGACGGCTCCTACGAGCAGTACTTC
TRBV5-6	TRBJ1-1	many	.	CASSNWRNTEAFF	TGTGCCAGCAGCAACTGGCGGAACACTGAAGCTTTCTTT
TRBV7-9	TRBJ1-1	few	.	CASNKKGEMNTEAFF	TGTGCCAGCAACAAGAAGGGGGAAATGAACACTGAAGCTTTCTTT
TRBV4-2	TRBJ2-1	once	.	CASSQPGTASYNAQFF	TGTGCCAGCAGCCAACCAGGAACGGCCTCCTACAATGCGCAGTTCTTC
TRBV9	TRBJ2-1	few	.	CASSMRLGTESYNEQFF	TGTGCCAGCAGCATGAGACTAGGGACTGAGTCCTACAATGAGCAGTTCTTC
TRBV19	TRBJ2-3	once	TRBD2	CASSIETSGSGTQYF	TGTGCCAGTAGTATAGAGACTAGCGGGAGTGGTACGCAGTATTTT
TRBV5-1	TRBJ2-3	.	.	CASSLVGITDTQYF	TGCGCCAGCAGCTTGGTAGGGATCACAGATACGCAGTATTTT
TRBV20-1	TRBJ2-7	few	.	CSAGPNGRAVYYEQYF	TGCAGTGCTGGCCCTAATGGCCGGGCCGTCTACTACGAGCAGTACTTC